These T cell receptor beta chains were read from a single sample in a study of cytomegalovirus exposure and HLA in healthy donors. TCRdb's copy holds only in-frame clones and misses some; the assay was immunoSEQ multiplex PCR. The data contain 150,000 to 200,000 clones, around 79% of them seen just once; the ten biggest clones take up around 0.98%. The sample taken for sequencing was PBMCs. These receptors all come from a woman aged 50 to 60 in good health and CMV-seropositive. Both conserved end residues are part of each CDR3. The D gene is left open where the match is weak. For some rows the clone size is stated as once, few or many, or as a class when expanded; others skip it.

TRBV5-1,NA,TRBJ1-2,NA,15,CASSSTYTGNYGYTF,TGCGCCAGCAGCTCCACCTACACAGGGAACTATGGCTACACCTTC
TRBV2,TRBD1,TRBJ2-7,NA,14,CASSYDRGSYEQYF,TGTGCCAGCAGTTACGACAGGGGGTCCTACGAGCAGTACTTC
TRBV7-2,TRBD1,TRBJ1-5,few,16,CASSLGGQAVNQPQHF,TGTGCCAGCAGCTTAGGGGGACAGGCGGTCAACCAGCCCCAGCATTTT
TRBV4-2,NA,TRBJ1-2,NA,15,CASSQEGSSPYGYTF,TGTGCCAGCAGCCAAGAGGGGAGCAGCCCCTATGGCTACACCTTC
TRBV6-1,NA,TRBJ2-2,few,14,CASTLTGQHPELFF,TGTGCCAGTACTTTAACGGGACAACACCCGGAGCTGTTTTTT
TRBV27,NA,TRBJ2-3,NA,23,CASSTSVPAVLLQLAGVPDTQYF,NA
TRBV9,NA,TRBJ1-4,NA,15,CASSLGTPTNEKLFF,TGTGCCAGCAGCCTCGGGACACCAACTAATGAAAAACTGTTTTTT
TRBV28,TRBD1,TRBJ1-5,NA,19,CASIDSSGTGVGVSQPQHF,TGTGCCAGCATTGACAGTAGCGGGACAGGGGTCGGGGTTAGTCAGCCCCAGCATTTT
TRBV6-5,TRBD1,TRBJ2-7,NA,11,CDRDRTYEQYF,TGTGACAGGGACAGGACTTACGAGCAGTACTTC
TRBV25-1,NA,TRBJ2-5,NA,15,CASSELGGAQETQYF,TGCGCCAGCAGTGAATTGGGGGGAGCTCAAGAGACCCAGTACTTC
TRBV7-9,NA,TRBJ2-7,NA,13,CASQWTADYEQYF,TGTGCCAGCCAGTGGACAGCAGACTACGAGCAGTACTTC
TRBV9,TRBD2,TRBJ2-3,NA,15,CASSENSRTSGTQYF,TGTGCCAGCAGCGAAAACTCAAGGACTAGCGGTACGCAGTATTTT
TRBV9,NA,TRBJ2-5,NA,14,CASSGTGYGETQYF,TGTGCCAGCAGCGGAACAGGGTACGGGGAGACCCAGTACTTC
TRBV29-1,NA,TRBJ2-7,NA,16,CSVEDSEGSVTYEQYF,TGCAGCGTTGAAGACTCGGAGGGTTCGGTTACCTACGAGCAGTACTTC
TRBV28,NA,TRBJ1-2,NA,14,CASSPSDGLRGYTF,TGTGCCAGCAGTCCTTCAGACGGGTTGAGAGGCTACACCTTC
TRBV6-1,NA,TRBJ2-5,NA,14,CASSEAQGPETQYF,TGTGCCAGCAGTGAGGCCCAGGGGCCGGAGACCCAGTACTTC
TRBV5-4,NA,TRBJ2-3,NA,15,CASSLGAGAWDTQYF,TGTGCCAGCAGCTTGGGGGCAGGGGCTTGGGATACGCAGTATTTT
TRBV6-6,NA,TRBJ2-1,NA,11,CASSSLNEQFF,TGTGCCAGCAGTTCCCTAAATGAGCAGTTCTTC
TRBV4-1,TRBD2,TRBJ2-5,NA,16,CASSHPSGGYQETQYF,TGCGCCAGCAGCCACCCTAGCGGGGGGTACCAAGAGACCCAGTACTTC
TRBV7-8,NA,TRBJ2-3,NA,17,CASSLDGAAGWLYTQYF,TGTGCCAGCAGCTTAGACGGTGCTGCGGGATGGCTTTATACGCAGTATTTT
TRBV6-5,TRBD1,TRBJ2-7,NA,16,CASSYFRDRGPHEQYF,TGTGCCAGCAGTTACTTCCGGGACAGGGGGCCCCACGAGCAGTACTTC
TRBV27,TRBD2,TRBJ2-7,few,14,CASSEASGRREQYF,TGTGCCAGCAGTGAGGCTAGCGGGAGGAGGGAGCAGTACTTC
TRBV2,NA,TRBJ2-7,NA,18,CASSHSRDGGRDDYEQYF,TGTGCCAGCTCCCATTCCCGCGACGGAGGGCGGGATGACTACGAGCAGTACTTC
TRBV6-6,NA,TRBJ1-4,NA,15,CASSYRGGTNEKLFF,TGTGCCAGCAGTTACAGGGGGGGCACTAATGAAAAACTGTTTTTT
TRBV28,TRBD1,TRBJ1-4,once,13,CASTDRGREKLFF,TGTGCCAGCACGGACAGGGGTCGGGAAAAACTGTTTTTT
TRBV5-5,NA,TRBJ2-7,NA,14,CASSIATTRSEQYF,TGTGCCAGCAGCATAGCGACTACGAGGAGCGAGCAGTACTTC
TRBV7-8,NA,TRBJ1-2,NA,14,CASSYRQTDYGYTF,TGTGCCAGCAGCTATCGACAGACCGACTATGGCTACACCTTC
TRBV4-3,NA,TRBJ1-2,once,16,CASSLNVGRGDYGYTF,TGCGCCAGCAGTCTAAACGTAGGCAGGGGCGACTATGGCTACACCTTC
TRBV6-1,NA,TRBJ1-1,NA,11,CASSEAEEAFF,TGTGCCAGCAGTGAGGCAGAAGAAGCTTTCTTT
TRBV5-6,TRBD2,TRBJ2-3,NA,18,CASSLGLAGFKLTDTQYF,TGTGCCAGCAGCTTGGGACTAGCGGGATTCAAACTCACAGATACGCAGTATTTT
TRBV4-1,NA,TRBJ2-2,NA,16,CASSPSRTVNTGELFF,TGCGCCAGCAGCCCGAGTAGGACAGTGAACACCGGGGAGCTGTTTTTT